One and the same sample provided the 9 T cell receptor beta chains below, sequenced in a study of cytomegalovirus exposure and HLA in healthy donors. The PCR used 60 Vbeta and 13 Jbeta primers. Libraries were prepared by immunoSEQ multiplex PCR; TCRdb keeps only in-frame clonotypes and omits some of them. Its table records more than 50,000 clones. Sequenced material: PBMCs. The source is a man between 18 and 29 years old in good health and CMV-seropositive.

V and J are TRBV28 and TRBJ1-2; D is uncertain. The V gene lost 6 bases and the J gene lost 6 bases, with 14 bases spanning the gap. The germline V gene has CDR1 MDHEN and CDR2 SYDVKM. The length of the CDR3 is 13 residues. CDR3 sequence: CASSPRFSDGYTF. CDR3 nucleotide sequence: TGTGCCAGCAGCCCCAGGTTCTCGGATGGCTACACCTTC.

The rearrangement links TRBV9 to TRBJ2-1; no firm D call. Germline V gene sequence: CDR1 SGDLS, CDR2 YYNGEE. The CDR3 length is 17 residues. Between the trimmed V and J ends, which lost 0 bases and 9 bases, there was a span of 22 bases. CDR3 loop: CASSVAGHNPYLSEQFF. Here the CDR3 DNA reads TGTGCCAGCAGCGTAGCTGGGCACAACCCCTACCTGAGTGAGCAGTTCTTC. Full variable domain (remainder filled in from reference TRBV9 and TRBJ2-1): DSGVTQTPKHLITATGQRVTLRCSPRSGDLSVYWYQQSLDQGLQFLIQYYNGEERAKGNILERFSAQQFPDLHSELNLSSLELGDSALYFCASSVAGHNPYLSEQFFGPGTRLTVL.

The DNA of the CDR3 is TGTGCCAGCAGCCGGACAGGTCTTAATGAGCAGTTCTTC. Translating gives CASSRTGLNEQFF. The rearrangement links TRBV13 to TRBJ2-1; 7 bases are shared with TRBD1. The CDR3 runs 13 residues. The junction had 5 bases not matched to a gene; V was cut back by 5 bases and J by 7 bases. Germline V gene sequence: CDR1 PRHDT, CDR2 FYEKMQ (reference sequence).

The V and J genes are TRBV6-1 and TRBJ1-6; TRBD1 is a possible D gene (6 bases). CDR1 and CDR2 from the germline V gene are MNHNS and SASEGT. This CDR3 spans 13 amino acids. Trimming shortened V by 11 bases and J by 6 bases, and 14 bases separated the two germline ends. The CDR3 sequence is CAGQRRGNSPLHF. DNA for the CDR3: TGTGCCGGACAGAGAAGGGGTAATTCACCCCTCCACTTT.

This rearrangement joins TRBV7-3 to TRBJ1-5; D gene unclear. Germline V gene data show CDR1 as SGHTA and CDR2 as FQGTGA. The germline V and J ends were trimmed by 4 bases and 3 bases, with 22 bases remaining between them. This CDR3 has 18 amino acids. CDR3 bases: TGTGCCAGCAGCTCATGGGCCCATTCTGCCAGGCCCAATCAGCCCCAGCATTTT. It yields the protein CASSSWAHSARPNQPQHF.

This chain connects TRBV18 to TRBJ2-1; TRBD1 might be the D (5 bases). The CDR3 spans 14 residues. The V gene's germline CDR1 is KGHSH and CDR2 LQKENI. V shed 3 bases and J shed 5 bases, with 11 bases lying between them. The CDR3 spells CASSPLDRDNEQFF. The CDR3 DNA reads TGTGCCAGCTCACCCTTAGACAGAGACAATGAGCAGTTCTTC.

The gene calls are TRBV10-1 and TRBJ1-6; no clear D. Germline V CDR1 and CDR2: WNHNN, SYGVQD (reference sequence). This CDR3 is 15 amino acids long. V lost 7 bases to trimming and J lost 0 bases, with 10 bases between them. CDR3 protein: CASTWPCSYNSPLHF. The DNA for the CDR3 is TGCGCCAGCACCTGGCCCTGCTCCTATAATTCACCCCTCCACTTT.

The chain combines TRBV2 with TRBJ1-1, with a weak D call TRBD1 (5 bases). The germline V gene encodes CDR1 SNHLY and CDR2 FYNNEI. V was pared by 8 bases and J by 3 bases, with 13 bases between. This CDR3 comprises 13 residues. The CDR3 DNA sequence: TGTGCCAGCGCAGGGACTTGGGACACTGAAGCTTTCTTT. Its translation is CASAGTWDTEAFF.

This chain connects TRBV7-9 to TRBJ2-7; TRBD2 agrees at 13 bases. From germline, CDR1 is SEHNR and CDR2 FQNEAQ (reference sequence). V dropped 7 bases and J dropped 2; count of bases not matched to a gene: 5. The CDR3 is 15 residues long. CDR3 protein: CASNSGLAGAYEQYF. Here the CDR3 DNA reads TGTGCCAGCAACTCTGGACTAGCGGGAGCCTACGAGCAGTACTTC.